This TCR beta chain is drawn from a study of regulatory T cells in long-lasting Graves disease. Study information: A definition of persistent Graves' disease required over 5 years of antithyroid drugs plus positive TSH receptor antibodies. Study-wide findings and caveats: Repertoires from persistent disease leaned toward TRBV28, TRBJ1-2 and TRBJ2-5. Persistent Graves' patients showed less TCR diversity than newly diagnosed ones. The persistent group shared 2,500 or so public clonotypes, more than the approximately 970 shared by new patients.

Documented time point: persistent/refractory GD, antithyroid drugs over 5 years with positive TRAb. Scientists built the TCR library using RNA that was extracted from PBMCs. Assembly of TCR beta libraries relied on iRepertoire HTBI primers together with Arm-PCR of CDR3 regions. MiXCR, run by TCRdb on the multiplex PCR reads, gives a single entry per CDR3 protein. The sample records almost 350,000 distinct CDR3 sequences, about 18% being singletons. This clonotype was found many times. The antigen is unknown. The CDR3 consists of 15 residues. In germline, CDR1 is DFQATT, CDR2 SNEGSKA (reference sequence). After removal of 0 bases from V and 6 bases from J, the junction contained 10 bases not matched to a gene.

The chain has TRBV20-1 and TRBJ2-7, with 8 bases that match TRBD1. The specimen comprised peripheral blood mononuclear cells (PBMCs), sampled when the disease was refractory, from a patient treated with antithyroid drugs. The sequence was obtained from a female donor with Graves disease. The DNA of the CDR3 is TGCAGTGCTAGAGAGTCAGGACAGGGATTGGTCGAGCAGTACTTC. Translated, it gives CSARESGQGLVEQYF.